Included here is one TCR beta chain sequence, with context. The J segment lost 7 bases and the V segment lost 7 bases, leaving 9 bases of the junction unmatched. Germline CDR1 is LGHNT and CDR2 is FRNRAP. CDR3 length: 15 residues. The data derive from a study of blood T cells in healthy people across ages. Together with a sample-barcoded 5' primer, a J-beta primer mix was included in a second PCR lasting about 7 to 12 cycles. TCRdb analysed the 5' RACE reads with MiXCR anew, one entry per CDR3 protein. Of 650,000 to 800,000 distinct CDR3 sequences in the sample, approximately 48% were seen once. The chain uses TRBV12-5 and TRBJ1-5; 11 bases are a match to TRBD1. The sequenced sample was blood. This TCR came from a man in his fifties or sixties in good health. CDR3 DNA: TGTGCTAGTGCCCAGGGACAGGGGGTTGGACAGCCCCAGCATTTT. This gives the protein CASAQGQGVGQPQHF.